The TCR beta chain described here comes from a study of blood T cell repertoires in COVID-19. Whole-study context: Nucleic acid was either cDNA or gDNA, and it came from T cells, B-cell-depleted T cells, or PBMCs.

Original analysis: Cell counts per sample came from amplifying reference gene primers. Data came from immunoSEQ multiplex PCR; TCRdb stores just in-frame clones and leaves some out. V and J calls and clone size follow that table, whereas D and trimming were derived from the DNA. The sample lists approximately 100,000 clones, about 80% seen once, with about 12% in the top ten. Germline assignment: CDR1 GTSNPN and CDR2 SVGIG (reference sequence). The CDR3 has 12 residues. Deletions cut 1 base from V and 3 bases from J, with 7 bases between. The rearrangement joins TRBV30 to TRBJ2-7; D remains unclear. Sequenced material: peripheral blood. The origin of this receptor is a human donor in a cohort sampled during active COVID-19. This CDR3 reads CAWSAQVYEQYF. In nucleotides, the CDR3 is TGTGCCTGGAGTGCGCAGGTCTACGAGCAGTACTTC.